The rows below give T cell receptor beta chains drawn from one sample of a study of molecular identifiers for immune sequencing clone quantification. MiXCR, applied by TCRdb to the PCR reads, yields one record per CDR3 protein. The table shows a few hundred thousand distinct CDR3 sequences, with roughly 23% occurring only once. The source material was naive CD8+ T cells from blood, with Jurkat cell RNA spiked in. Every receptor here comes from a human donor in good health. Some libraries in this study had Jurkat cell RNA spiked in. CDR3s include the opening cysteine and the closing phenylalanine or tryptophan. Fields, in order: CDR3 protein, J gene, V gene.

CDR3 protein: CASRLDSDSNQPQHF; J gene: TRBJ1-5; V gene: TRBV18
CDR3 protein: CASSLEENYGYTF; J gene: TRBJ1-2; V gene: TRBV13
CDR3 protein: CASGLAGQGNEAFF; J gene: TRBJ1-1; V gene: TRBV12-5
CDR3 protein: CASWTRSNTGELFF; J gene: TRBJ2-2; V gene: TRBV2
CDR3 protein: CASSLTPGELFF; J gene: TRBJ2-2; V gene: TRBV13
CDR3 protein: CASSYSMASASTFNEQFF; J gene: TRBJ2-1; V gene: TRBV6-5
CDR3 protein: CASSYRDLNEQFF; J gene: TRBJ2-1; V gene: TRBV7-9
CDR3 protein: CASSPFAPDYNGQFF; J gene: TRBJ2-1; V gene: TRBV4-2
CDR3 protein: CATSSTEGATQPQHF; J gene: TRBJ1-5; V gene: TRBV15
CDR3 protein: CASSHRGYEQYF; J gene: TRBJ2-7; V gene: TRBV7-9
CDR3 protein: CATSFPIGNQPQHF; J gene: TRBJ1-5; V gene: TRBV15
CDR3 protein: CASSSLSGGYTDTQYF; J gene: TRBJ2-3; V gene: TRBV9
CDR3 protein: CASSLASSVGELFF; J gene: TRBJ2-2; V gene: TRBV5-1
CDR3 protein: CASSQDADLLQETQYF; J gene: TRBJ2-5; V gene: TRBV14
CDR3 protein: CATTSLAGGGETQYF; J gene: TRBJ2-5; V gene: TRBV12-3/TRBV12-4
CDR3 protein: CASSLVPSGGSPDNEQFF; J gene: TRBJ2-1; V gene: TRBV5-5
CDR3 protein: CASSLIGGRVEDIQYF; J gene: TRBJ2-4; V gene: TRBV7-8
CDR3 protein: CASSLGLHGVAEAFF; J gene: TRBJ1-1; V gene: TRBV13
CDR3 protein: CASSWTGLAGGRTDTQYF; J gene: TRBJ2-3; V gene: TRBV6-2/TRBV6-3
CDR3 protein: CASRTGPPNTGELFF; J gene: TRBJ2-2; V gene: TRBV2
CDR3 protein: CASSQAGQVPFF; J gene: TRBJ1-1; V gene: TRBV4-1
CDR3 protein: CASSSGVSGDNEQFF; J gene: TRBJ2-1; V gene: TRBV25-1
CDR3 protein: CSASAGGSYEQYF; J gene: TRBJ2-7; V gene: TRBV20-1
CDR3 protein: CASTTLDRLDTEAFF; J gene: TRBJ1-1; V gene: TRBV2
CDR3 protein: CAWNPGQLYEQYF; J gene: TRBJ2-7; V gene: TRBV30
CDR3 protein: CASSEGTSRETQYF; J gene: TRBJ2-5; V gene: TRBV2
CDR3 protein: CASSQAERGGPYEQYF; J gene: TRBJ2-7; V gene: TRBV3-1
CDR3 protein: CAWSELTDEKLFF; J gene: TRBJ1-4; V gene: TRBV30
CDR3 protein: CACTQGPGQSYEQYF; J gene: TRBJ2-7; V gene: TRBV19
CDR3 protein: CASSLETGGYTYEQYF; J gene: TRBJ2-7; V gene: TRBV7-6
CDR3 protein: CASSTGLAGVADTQYF; J gene: TRBJ2-3; V gene: TRBV7-9
CDR3 protein: CASSLAGRANDEQYF; J gene: TRBJ2-7; V gene: TRBV11-2
CDR3 protein: CAISESLYEQYF; J gene: TRBJ2-7; V gene: TRBV10-3
CDR3 protein: CASSFGLAGLNEQFF; J gene: TRBJ2-1; V gene: TRBV27
CDR3 protein: CSVASPYQETQYF; J gene: TRBJ2-5; V gene: TRBV29-1
CDR3 protein: CASSLSAASYEQYF; J gene: TRBJ2-7; V gene: TRBV27
CDR3 protein: CASSNGQGSDQPQHF; J gene: TRBJ1-5; V gene: TRBV5-4
CDR3 protein: CSARVSQYTGELFF; J gene: TRBJ2-2; V gene: TRBV20-1
CDR3 protein: CSVPIRGGGELFF; J gene: TRBJ2-2; V gene: TRBV29-1
CDR3 protein: CASSPTYDRRQETQYF; J gene: TRBJ2-5; V gene: TRBV14
CDR3 protein: CASSSTGETEAFF; J gene: TRBJ1-1; V gene: TRBV6-5
CDR3 protein: CASSQPGGPFTDTQYF; J gene: TRBJ2-3; V gene: TRBV3-1
CDR3 protein: CASSTPAFTDTQYF; J gene: TRBJ2-3; V gene: TRBV12-3/TRBV12-4
CDR3 protein: CASSVPGLAGGFNEQFF; J gene: TRBJ2-1; V gene: TRBV11-2